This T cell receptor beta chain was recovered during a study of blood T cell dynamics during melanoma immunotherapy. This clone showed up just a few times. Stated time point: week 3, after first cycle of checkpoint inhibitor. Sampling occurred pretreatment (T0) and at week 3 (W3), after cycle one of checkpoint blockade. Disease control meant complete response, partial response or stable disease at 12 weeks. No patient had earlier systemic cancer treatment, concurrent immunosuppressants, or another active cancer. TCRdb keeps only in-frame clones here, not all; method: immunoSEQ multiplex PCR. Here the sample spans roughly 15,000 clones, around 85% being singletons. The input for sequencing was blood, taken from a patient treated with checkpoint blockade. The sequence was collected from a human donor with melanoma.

CDR3 sequence: CASSSAGTSSGNTIYF. The CDR3 DNA reads as TGTGCCAGCAGCTCTGCCGGGACGAGCTCTGGAAACACCATATATTTT. The J gene is TRBJ1-3, the V gene TRBV7-6; maybe TRBD1 (5 bases). Trimming removed 4 bases from V and 0 bases from J, with 13 bases in between. Germline V gene lookup returns CDR1 SGHVS and CDR2 FNYEAQ. The CDR3 totals 16 residues.